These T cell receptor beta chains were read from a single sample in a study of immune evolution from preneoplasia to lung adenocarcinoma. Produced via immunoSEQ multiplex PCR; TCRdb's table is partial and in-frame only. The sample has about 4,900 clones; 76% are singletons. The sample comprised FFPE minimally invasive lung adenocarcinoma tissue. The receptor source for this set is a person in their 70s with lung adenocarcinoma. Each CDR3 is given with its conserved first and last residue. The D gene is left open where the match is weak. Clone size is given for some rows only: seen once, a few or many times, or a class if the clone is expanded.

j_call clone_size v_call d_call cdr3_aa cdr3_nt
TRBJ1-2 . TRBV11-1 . CASSQPTADGYTF TGTGCCAGCAGCCAGCCGACAGCTGATGGCTACACCTTC
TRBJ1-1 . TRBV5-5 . CASSWSAGENTEAFF TGTGCCAGCAGCTGGAGTGCGGGGGAGAACACTGAAGCTTTCTTT
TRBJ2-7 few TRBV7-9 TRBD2 CASSSTSGNGYYEQYF TGTGCCAGCAGCTCGACTAGCGGGAATGGATACTACGAGCAGTACTTC
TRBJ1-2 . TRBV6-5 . CASSYTYRVDGYTF TGTGCCAGCAGTTACACATACAGGGTTGATGGCTACACCTTC
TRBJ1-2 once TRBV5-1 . CASSPTGGAYGGYTF TGCGCCAGCAGCCCTACCGGGGGGGCGTATGGTGGCTACACCTTC
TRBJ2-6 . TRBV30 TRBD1 CACRQGETGANVLTF TGTGCCTGCCGACAGGGGGAAACTGGGGCCAACGTCCTGACTTTC
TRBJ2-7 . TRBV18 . CASSLSITGYEQYF TGTGCCAGCTCACTTTCGATTACAGGCTACGAGCAGTACTTC
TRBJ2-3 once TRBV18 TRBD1 CASSPSPGTGWTDTQYF TGTGCCAGCTCACCAAGTCCCGGGACAGGGTGGACAGATACGCAGTATTTT
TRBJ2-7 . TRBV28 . CASSLFSGGRNEQYF TGTGCCAGCAGTCTGTTTTCTGGGGGCCGGAACGAGCAGTACTTC
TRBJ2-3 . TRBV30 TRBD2 CAWSVVPGLAESTDTQYF TGTGCCTGGAGTGTCGTCCCCGGACTAGCGGAGAGCACAGATACGCAGTATTTT
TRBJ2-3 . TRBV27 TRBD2 CASSLKASGGMTDTQYF TGTGCCAGCAGTTTGAAAGCTAGCGGGGGGATGACAGATACGCAGTATTTT
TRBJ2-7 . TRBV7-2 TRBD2 CASSLRSGLAVAYEQYF TGTGCCAGCAGCTTAAGGTCGGGACTAGCGGTAGCCTACGAGCAGTACTTC
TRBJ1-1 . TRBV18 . CASSPRRAEAFF TGTGCCAGCTCACCACGAAGGGCTGAAGCTTTCTTT
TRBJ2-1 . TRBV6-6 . CASTLIAGMKNNEQFF TGTGCCAGCACCTTAATCGCCGGGATGAAAAACAATGAGCAGTTCTTC
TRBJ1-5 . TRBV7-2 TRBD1 CASSLQTGTNQPQHF TGTGCCAGCAGCTTACAGACAGGGACAAATCAGCCCCAGCATTTT
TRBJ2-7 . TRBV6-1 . CASRPGDYEQYF TGTGCCAGCAGACCAGGGGACTACGAGCAGTACTTC
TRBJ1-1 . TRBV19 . CASSPIGFNTEAFF TGTGCCAGTAGCCCCATAGGATTTAACACTGAAGCTTTCTTT
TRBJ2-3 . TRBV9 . CASSVVGGSTVDTQYF TGTGCCAGCAGCGTAGTCGGCGGAAGCACGGTAGATACGCAGTATTTT
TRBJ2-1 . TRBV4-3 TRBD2 CASSQDETTTSGGGGDEQFF TGCGCCAGCAGCCAAGATGAAACCACAACTAGCGGGGGAGGGGGGGATGAGCAGTTCTTC
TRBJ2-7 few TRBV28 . CASSFTGEDYEQYF TGTGCCAGCAGTTTCACAGGGGAGGACTACGAGCAGTACTTC
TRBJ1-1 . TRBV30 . CAWSTGARGMNTEAFF TGTGCCTGGAGTACGGGGGCCAGAGGGATGAACACTGAAGCTTTCTTT
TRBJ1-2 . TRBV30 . CAWRPFLRGRGSNYDYTF TGTGCCTGGAGACCCTTCCTGCGGGGCCGGGGGAGTAACTATGACTACACCTTC
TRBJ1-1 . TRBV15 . CATSTGMNTEAFF TGTGCCACCTCGACAGGAATGAACACTGAAGCTTTCTTT
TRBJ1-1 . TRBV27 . CASRLDPGANTEAFF TGTGCCAGCAGATTAGATCCGGGGGCGAACACTGAAGCTTTCTTT
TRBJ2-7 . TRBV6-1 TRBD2 CASSRGGGPYEQYF TGTGCCAGCAGCCGCGGGGGGGGCCCCTACGAGCAGTACTTC